Here is one T cell receptor (beta chain) with its context. Its target is not known. This CDR3 is 15 amino acids long. The germline CDR1 and CDR2 sequences are LNHDA and SQIVND (reference sequence). Trimming cost V 6 bases and J 5 bases, with 20 bases left between them. The record originates from a study of cytomegalovirus exposure and HLA in healthy donors. Whole-study results and caveats: V segments that were indistinguishable, TRBV6-2 and TRBV6-3 among them, were omitted from analysis. As a later analysis showed, a missense DCLRE1C variant was linked to trimming of TCR beta V- and J-genes.

A multiplex PCR was run with 60 Vbeta primers and 13 Jbeta primers. Produced via immunoSEQ multiplex PCR; TCRdb's table is partial and in-frame only. Seen here are about 160,000 clones, 65% to 80% observed once, and the top ten hold almost 3%. The chain recombines TRBV19 with TRBJ2-7; maybe TRBD1 (6 bases). The TCR was taken from a woman aged 45 to 65 in good health and CMV-seropositive. The sample comprised PBMCs. The DNA of the CDR3 is TGTGCCAGTAGCTCACAGGGATTAGGTCTCCACGAGCAGTACTTC. It is translated as CASSSQGLGLHEQYF.